This section outlines one TCR beta chain sequence together with its context. Its cognate antigen is unknown. The sample comes from a study of beta chain features in type 1 diabetes. Overall study findings and caveats: TCRB CDR3s from Type 1 diabetes patients were moderately but significantly shorter in all four CD4+ subsets.

The CDR3 totals 16 residues. V gave up 5 bases and J gave up 8 bases, with 22 bases separating them. Germline values: CDR1 SEHNR, CDR2 FQNEAQ (reference sequence). The study reverse transcribed the entire isolated RNA, so it sequenced expressed TCRB transcripts. Profiling relied on immunoSEQ multiplex PCR, and the TCRdb table lists in-frame clones only, not all of them. Among 640,000 or so clones listed, over 13% were seen once. The sample was naive CD4+ T cells from blood. This receptor was identified in a man younger than 35 with type 1 diabetes. The rearrangement joins TRBV7-9 to TRBJ2-1; D is perhaps TRBD2 (5 bases). The CDR3 protein is CASSPLRVGGSDEQFF. CDR3 sequence (DNA): TGTGCCAGCAGCCCCCTTAGGGTAGGTGGGAGTGATGAGCAGTTCTTC. Variable domain in full (rest from reference TRBV7-9 and TRBJ2-1): DTGVSQNPRHKITKRGQNVTFRCDPISEHNRLYWYRQTLGQGPEFLTYFQNEAQLEKSRLLSDRFSAERPKGSFSTLEIQRTEQGDSAMYLCASSPLRVGGSDEQFFGPGTRLTVL.